This entry describes one TCR beta chain. Its antigen is not known. These data are taken from a study of T cells after yellow fever vaccination. Study outcomes and limitations: At less than 97% for CD4 and approximately 89% for CD8, most primary-vaccination clones showed up again after the booster.

TCRdb itself ran the 5' RACE reads through MiXCR, one entry per CDR3 protein. The sample includes about 340,000 distinct CDR3 sequences, roughly an eighth of them seen just once. From germline, CDR1 is SGHDN and CDR2 FVKESK. This CDR3 has 12 amino acids. The clonotype was recovered from a man aged 18 to 29 who received the YFV17D yellow fever vaccine. Sequenced here: CD4+ T cells sorted from PBMCs, sampled 15 days after the yellow fever booster vaccination. The chain carries TRBV14 and TRBJ1-1; the D is unclear. CDR3 residues: CATKEGGTEAFF. The CDR3 region has the DNA TGTGCTACCAAGGAGGGCGGCACTGAAGCTTTCTTT.